This paragraph reports one T cell receptor beta chain. The CDR3 loop spans 12 amino acids. CDR1 is LNHDA, CDR2 SQIVND, per germline (reference sequence). Produced via immunoSEQ multiplex PCR; TCRdb's table is partial and in-frame only. The sample records about 80,000 clones, over 85% being singletons. This entry comes from a study of control samples from healthy donors and cancer patients. The chain uses TRBV19 and TRBJ2-2; D gene uncertain. Sequencing used blood. This TCR came from a man aged 45 to 65 in good health. The DNA of the CDR3 is TGTTTAACGAGGCATAACACCGGGGAGCTGTTTTTT. Translating it yields CLTRHNTGELFF.